The 28 T cell receptor beta chains in this list originate from one sample, sequenced in a study of blood T cell repertoires in COVID-19. The data were produced by immunoSEQ multiplex PCR, yet TCRdb's version contains in-frame clones alone and is incomplete. Of 150,000 to 200,000 clones in the sample, roughly 80% were seen once. The specimen sequenced was peripheral blood. These receptors came from a woman of 80 years or more with acute or convalescent COVID-19.

This rearrangement joins TRBV7-2 to TRBJ1-2; 12 bases agree with TRBD1. Germline V lookup: CDR1 SGHTA, CDR2 FQGNSA. After removal of 0 bases from V and 4 bases from J, the junction contained 6 bases not matched to a gene. This CDR3 has 17 residues. The CDR3 region is CASSLAGGQGASYGYTF. The DNA for the CDR3 is TGTGCCAGCAGCTTAGCGGGGGGACAGGGGGCTTCCTATGGCTACACCTTC.

V is TRBV29-1 and J is TRBJ2-3; D not certain. Germline CDR1 reads SQVTM; CDR2 reads ANQGSEA. The CDR3 extends over 12 amino acids. The ends were cut back, 6 bases at V and 2 bases at J, with 9 bases in the middle. The CDR3 sequence is CSVRKTTDTQYF. CDR3 nucleotides: TGCAGCGTGCGCAAAACCACAGATACGCAGTATTTT.

The chain recombines TRBV2 with TRBJ2-3; 16 bases agree with TRBD2. The CDR3 covers 19 residues. Germline values: CDR1 SNHLY, CDR2 FYNNEI. The trim removed 9 bases at V and 6 bases at J, leaving 18 bases unmatched. CDR3 loop: CASGLGLAGGPASGDTQYF. The CDR3 DNA sequence: TGTGCCAGTGGTCTGGGACTAGCGGGAGGGCCAGCTTCAGGGGATACGCAGTATTTT.

The chain is built from TRBV24-1 and TRBJ2-1, with D maybe TRBD2 (5 bases). Looked up from germline, CDR1 is KGHDR and CDR2 is SFDVKD. The CDR3 is made up of 14 amino acids. V was shortened by 4 bases and J by 3 bases, with 9 bases between the two germline ends. In DNA, the CDR3 is TGTGCCACCAGTGAAGTCCGGGGCTACAATGAGCAGTTCTTC. It translates to CATSEVRGYNEQFF.

The rearrangement links TRBV5-1 to TRBJ1-1; no definite D call. Germline V lookup: CDR1 SGHRS, CDR2 YFSETQ. The CDR3 runs to 14 residues. V gave up 4 bases and J gave up 2 bases, with 12 bases separating them. The CDR3: CASSPPAGNTEAFF. CDR3 coding DNA: TGCGCCAGCAGCCCCCCCGCAGGCAACACTGAAGCTTTCTTT.

The rearrangement joins TRBV6-5 to TRBJ1-1, with D perhaps matching TRBD1 (6 bases). The CDR3 has 15 residues. The ends were cut back, 7 bases at V and 4 bases at J, with 19 bases in the middle. In germline, CDR1 is MNHEY, CDR2 SVGAGI. This CDR3 is CASKREWGPTTEAFF. Written as DNA, the CDR3 is TGTGCCAGCAAACGGGAATGGGGGCCTACCACTGAAGCTTTCTTT.

V usage is TRBV7-2 and J usage is TRBJ1-2, with TRBD1 identical over 8 bases. Unmatched junction bases numbered 12, after V lost 5 bases and J lost 7 bases. CDR3 length: 15 residues. Germline loops: CDR1 SGHTA, CDR2 FQGNSA. In DNA form, the CDR3 reads TGTGCCAGCAGCCAAATATCCAGGGGGCTTGGTGGCTACACCTTC. This translates into CASSQISRGLGGYTF.

The rearrangement links TRBV7-3 to TRBJ2-1; 10 bases align to TRBD1. V lost 1 base and J lost 8; bases outside the gene matches: 11. CDR3 size: 17 residues. Looked up from germline, CDR1 is SGHTA and CDR2 is FQGTGA. DNA for the CDR3: TGTGCCAGCAGCTTAATCGGAGTGACAGGGGGCCTGCATGAGCAGTTCTTC. It is translated as CASSLIGVTGGLHEQFF.

The chain uses TRBV2 and TRBJ2-5; a possible D gene is TRBD2 (6 bases). Trimming shortened V by 2 bases and J by 2 bases, and 12 bases separated the two germline ends. Germline CDR1 reads SNHLY; CDR2 reads FYNNEI. The CDR3 loop spans 15 amino acids. CDR3 in DNA: TGTGCCAGCAGTGAATCGGGGGTGGGTCAAGAGACCCAGTACTTC. Protein sequence: CASSESGVGQETQYF. The full variable domain, in which reference TRBV2 and TRBJ2-5 provide the parts outside the CDR3, is EPEVTQTPSHQVTQMGQEVILRCVPISNHLYFYWYRQILGQKVEFLVSFYNNEISEKSEIFDDQFSVERPDGSNFTLKIRSTKLEDSAMYFCASSESGVGQETQYFGPGTRLLVL.

The rearrangement joins TRBV20-1 to TRBJ1-1; D perhaps matches TRBD1 (6 bases). The ends were cut back, 3 bases at V and 1 base at J, with 15 bases in the middle. The CDR3 consists of 15 residues. Germline CDR1 and CDR2: DFQATT and SNEGSKA (reference sequence). The CDR3 region has the DNA TGCAGTGCTAGTAGTGCGGGGGCGGGGAACACTGAAGCTTTCTTT. Its protein is CSASSAGAGNTEAFF.

The chain employs TRBV7-2 and TRBJ2-5; TRBD2 is a possible D gene (6 bases). Germline values: CDR1 SGHTA, CDR2 FQGNSA. V lost 3 bases and J 1 base, leaving 12 bases between the germline ends. This CDR3 contains 15 residues. CDR3 sequence: CASSLRDGGQETQYF. CDR3 nucleotides: TGTGCCAGCAGCTTGAGGGACGGGGGCCAAGAGACCCAGTACTTC.

This clone was found a few times. V usage is TRBV2 and J usage is TRBJ1-4; 9 positions match TRBD1. The CDR3 sequence is 15 residues long. The V segment lost 6 bases and the J segment 8 bases; nucleotides outside the gene matches: 10. From germline, CDR1 is SNHLY and CDR2 FYNNEI. CDR3 DNA: TGTGCCAGCAGGGTTACAGGGGGCGGAAGCGAAAAACTGTTTTTT. Translated: CASRVTGGGSEKLFF.

This sequence joins TRBV9 and TRBJ2-1; tentatively, D is TRBD2 (6 bases). CDR1 SGDLS and CDR2 YYNGEE come from the germline V gene. V lost 3 bases and J lost 8, with 15 bases in between. CDR3 length equals 14 residues. The CDR3 region has the DNA TGTGCCAGCAGCGCCCCTTCTAGCGCAGATGAGCAGTTCTTC. This gives the protein CASSAPSSADEQFF.

The CDR3 DNA is TGTGCCACCAGCAGAGCAGGGATTTTTGGAAACACCATATATTTT. Translated, it gives CATSRAGIFGNTIYF. The chain couples TRBV15 to TRBJ1-3; D possibly corresponds to TRBD1 (5 bases). Looked up from germline, CDR1 is LNHNV and CDR2 is YYDKDF (reference sequence). The CDR3 consists of 15 residues. V lost 1 base to trimming and J lost 3 bases, with 10 bases between them. Full variable domain (missing parts from reference TRBV15 and TRBJ1-3): DAMVIQNPRYQVTQFGKPVTLSCSQTLNHNVMYWYQQKSSQAPKLLFHYYDKDFNNEADTPDNFQSRRPNTSFCFLDIRSPGLGDTAMYLCATSRAGIFGNTIYFGEGSWLTVV.

The genes are TRBV5-4 and TRBJ2-5; 13 positions match TRBD2. Trimming cost V 5 bases and J 5 bases; bases outside gene matches: 6. CDR1 SGHNT and CDR2 YYREEE come from the germline V gene (reference sequence). This CDR3 spans 15 amino acids. The CDR3 DNA reads as TGTGCCAGCAGACTCGGACTAGCGGGAGTTGAGACCCAGTACTTC. Translated, it gives CASRLGLAGVETQYF.

This chain links TRBV27 with TRBJ2-3; 13 bases line up with TRBD2. The CDR3 loop spans 15 amino acids. CDR1 and CDR2 from the germline V gene are MNHEY and SMNVEV (reference sequence). V lost 4 bases, J lost 4 bases, and 2 bases stayed unmatched. The CDR3 is CASSSGLAGADTQYF. CDR3 coding DNA: TGTGCCAGCAGTTCTGGACTAGCGGGAGCAGATACGCAGTATTTT.

V is TRBV5-3 and J is TRBJ1-5; TRBD1 aligns across 11 bases. TRBV5-3 is marked as an open reading frame, function uncertain. The V and J ends lost 4 bases and 4 bases, in that order; junction bases with no gene match: 7. The CDR3 spans 16 residues. The CDR3 coding sequence is TGTGCCAGAAGCCCCGTTAGGGACAGGGGGAATCAGCCCCAGCATTTT. Its translation is CARSPVRDRGNQPQHF.

The chain employs TRBV9 and TRBJ1-1; 7 positions agree with TRBD1. Looked up from germline, CDR1 is SGDLS and CDR2 is YYNGEE. V shed 2 bases, J shed 5 bases, and the junction held 3 bases outside the gene matches. CDR3 length: 13 residues. The CDR3 region has the DNA TGTGCCAGCAGCGTCACCAGGGGGACTGAAGCTTTCTTT. Protein product: CASSVTRGTEAFF.

In this sample, this clone turned up many times. The CDR3 DNA reads as TGTGCCAGCAGTTCAATCAGGGGGATGGACCAGCCCCAGCATTTT. The encoded protein is CASSSIRGMDQPQHF. The chain joins TRBV28 to TRBJ1-5; 7 positions agree with TRBD1. CDR1 and CDR2 (germline): MDHEN, SYDVKM. V trimming: 4 bases; J trimming: 7 bases; junction bases outside the gene matches: 10. This CDR3 spans 15 amino acids.

The chain employs TRBV6-4 and TRBJ2-6, with 11 bases identical to TRBD1. The CDR3 length is 18 residues. Unmatched junction bases numbered 6, after V lost 1 base and J lost 4 bases. CDR1 and CDR2 (germline): MRHNA, SNTAGT. The CDR3 DNA is TGTGCCAGCAGTGACTACGGACAGGGGGCGGTCGGGGCCAACGTCCTGACTTTC. It codes for CASSDYGQGAVGANVLTF.

The chain is built from TRBV29-1 and TRBJ2-3; TRBD2 might be the D (6 bases). Trimming took 5 bases from V and 1 from J, leaving 7 bases between them. The CDR3 consists of 12 residues. In germline, CDR1 is SQVTM, CDR2 ANQGSEA. The CDR3 sequence is CSVQRGTDTQYF. CDR3 bases: TGCAGCGTTCAGCGGGGCACAGATACGCAGTATTTT.

The genes are TRBV7-3 and TRBJ2-1; D gene uncertain. V was trimmed by 6 bases and J by 0 bases, leaving 24 bases between them. CDR3 length equals 19 residues. Germline V gene data show CDR1 as SGHTA and CDR2 as FQGTGA. The CDR3 protein is CASRRKLNGINSSYNEQFF. The CDR3, as DNA: TGTGCCAGCAGACGGAAACTAAATGGAATTAATAGCTCCTACAATGAGCAGTTCTTC.

The gene calls are TRBV9 and TRBJ2-3; 14 positions agree with TRBD2. V lost 4 bases to trimming and J lost 0 bases; unmatched junction nucleotides: 4. Germline V lookup: CDR1 SGDLS, CDR2 YYNGEE. CDR3 length: 17 residues. Here the CDR3 reads CASSSGLAGGSTDTQYF. CDR3 nucleotide sequence: TGTGCCAGCAGCAGCGGACTAGCGGGGGGAAGCACAGATACGCAGTATTTT. The full variable domain, with the rest looked up from reference TRBV9 and TRBJ2-3, is DSGVTQTPKHLITATGQRVTLRCSPRSGDLSVYWYQQSLDQGLQFLIQYYNGEERAKGNILERFSAQQFPDLHSELNLSSLELGDSALYFCASSSGLAGGSTDTQYFGPGTRLTVL.

V gene TRBV4-2 combines with J gene TRBJ2-7, with 7 bases that match TRBD2. CDR1 is LGHNA and CDR2 is YNFKEQ in the germline V gene. After removal of 3 bases from V and 0 bases from J, the junction contained 5 bases not matched to a gene. CDR3 length equals 15 residues. The CDR3 DNA reads TGTGCCAGCAGCCAGGGCGGGGGAAGCTCCTACGAGCAGTACTTC. Its protein is CASSQGGGSSYEQYF.

The J gene is TRBJ1-2, the V gene TRBV7-2, with TRBD1 identical over 12 bases. Germline V gene data show CDR1 as SGHTA and CDR2 as FQGNSA. With V trimmed by 5 bases and J by 4 bases, 5 bases remained unmatched. CDR3 length: 15 residues. The CDR3 loop reads CASSPGTGGVYGYTF. CDR3 bases: TGTGCCAGCAGCCCTGGGACAGGGGGCGTCTATGGCTACACCTTC. Based on the CDR3 plus reference TRBV7-2 and TRBJ1-2, the full variable domain is GAGVSQSPSNKVTEKGKDVELRCDPISGHTALYWYRQSLGQGLEFLIYFQGNSAPDKSGLPSDRFSAERTGGSVSTLTIQRTQQEDSAVYLCASSPGTGGVYGYTFGSGTRLTVV.

This clone was seen once. This chain connects TRBV29-1 to TRBJ2-5; a weak D match, TRBD2 (6 bases). Trimming shortened V by 4 bases and J by 5 bases, and 14 bases separated the two germline ends. The CDR3 has 13 amino acids. Germline V gene data show CDR1 as SQVTM and CDR2 as ANQGSEA. CDR3 sequence (DNA): TGCAGCGTTGCCCGGGAGCGGAGGGAGACCCAGTACTTC. It is translated as CSVARERRETQYF. The full variable domain, with the rest looked up from reference TRBV29-1 and TRBJ2-5, is SAVISQKPSRDICQRGTSLTIQCQVDSQVTMMFWYRQQPGQSLTLIATANQGSEATYESGFVIDKFPISRPNLTFSTLTVSNMSPEDSSIYLCSVARERRETQYFGPGTRLLVL.

The V call is TRBV6-5, the J call TRBJ1-5; D is undetermined. Germline loops: CDR1 MNHEY, CDR2 SVGAGI. Trimming removed 6 bases from V and 0 bases from J, with 6 bases in between. The CDR3 covers 13 residues. CDR3 nucleotide sequence: TGTGCCAGCAGGGAGGGTAGCAATCAGCCCCAGCATTTT. Translated, it gives CASREGSNQPQHF.

V is TRBV4-1 and J is TRBJ1-1; 7 bases are a match to TRBD1. V shed 1 base and J 4 bases; nucleotides not matched to a gene: 6. The CDR3 is 15 residues long. Germline lookup yields CDR1 MGHRA and CDR2 YSYEKL. CDR3 sequence (DNA): TGCGCCAGCAGCCAAGCCCACAGGGGCCGCACTGAAGCTTTCTTT. Its protein product is CASSQAHRGRTEAFF.